A single sample is the source of the 15 T cell receptor beta chains below, sequenced in a study of blood T cell repertoires in COVID-19. Only in-frame clones appear in the TCRdb table, and some are missing; sequencing was by immunoSEQ multiplex PCR. This table has tens of thousands of clones, around 85% appearing once. Sequencing was done on a sample of peripheral blood. The receptor set was obtained from a man aged 50 or older with acute or convalescent COVID-19.

The V gene is TRBV5-1, the J gene TRBJ2-5, with TRBD2 matching 13 bases. CDR3 length: 17 amino acids. With V trimmed by 0 bases and J by 4 bases, 6 bases remained unmatched. CDR1 is SGHRS and CDR2 is YFSETQ in the germline V gene. CDR3 sequence: CASSLGVLAGGPETQYF. Here the CDR3 DNA reads TGCGCCAGCAGCTTGGGTGTACTAGCGGGGGGGCCAGAGACCCAGTACTTC.

The rearrangement uses TRBV7-4 and TRBJ1-1; 9 bases align to TRBD1. This CDR3 has 15 amino acids. CDR1 and CDR2 from the germline V gene are SGHVT and SQSDAQ. Trimming at V came to 5 bases and at J to 6 bases, leaving 10 bases not matched to a gene. CDR3 nucleotide sequence: TGTGCCAGCAGCCCCCCGGGACAGGGTTTTGCTGAAGCTTTCTTT. It yields the protein CASSPPGQGFAEAFF.

The genes are TRBV7-9 and TRBJ1-4; D not resolved. V was trimmed by 1 base and J by 4 bases, leaving 7 bases between them. The CDR3 runs to 14 residues. Germline V lookup: CDR1 SEHNR, CDR2 FQNEAQ (reference sequence). CDR3 loop: CASSLDGFNEKLFF. In DNA, the CDR3 is TGTGCCAGCAGCTTAGACGGGTTTAATGAAAAACTGTTTTTT. The whole variable domain, filled in from reference TRBV7-9 and TRBJ1-4, reads DTGVSQNPRHKITKRGQNVTFRCDPISEHNRLYWYRQTLGQGPEFLTYFQNEAQLEKSRLLSDRFSAERPKGSFSTLEIQRTEQGDSAMYLCASSLDGFNEKLFFGSGTQLSVL.

This clone was detected only a few times. The genes are TRBV19 and TRBJ2-1, with D hard to call. Germline-derived CDR1 and CDR2 are LNHDA and SQIVND (reference sequence). Trimming pared 3 bases from V and 2 bases from J, leaving 20 bases between. This CDR3 region has 18 residues. CDR3 nucleotide sequence: TGTGCCAGTAGTATGGCGGTGCTGGAGCTTTCCCCCTACAATGAGCAGTTCTTC. Translation gives CASSMAVLELSPYNEQFF.

V usage is TRBV7-3 and J usage is TRBJ1-3; D is uncertain. The CDR3 length is 15 residues. Germline CDR1 is SGHTA and CDR2 is FQGTGA. V was pared by 5 bases and J by 4 bases, with 15 bases between. CDR3 sequence: CASSAPKPGGNTIYF. Written as DNA, the CDR3 is TGTGCCAGCAGCGCTCCCAAACCGGGGGGAAACACCATATATTTT.

Here the CDR3 reads CASSLSYVQNTEAFF. DNA for the CDR3: TGTGCCAGCAGCTTATCTTACGTACAGAACACTGAAGCTTTCTTT. The chain carries TRBV7-9 and TRBJ1-1; D not resolved. The germline V and J ends were trimmed by 2 bases and 1 base, with 11 bases remaining between them. CDR1 and CDR2 from the germline V gene are SEHNR and FQNEAQ (reference sequence). The CDR3 has 15 residues.

The chain employs TRBV28 and TRBJ2-7; TRBD2 agrees at 11 bases. Trimming took 5 bases from V and 4 from J; bases not matched to a gene: 7. This CDR3 has 15 amino acids. Germline CDR1 MDHEN, CDR2 SYDVKM. Here the CDR3 DNA reads TGTGCCAGCAGTGTGACTAGCGGGACCCCTTACGAGCAGTACTTC. The encoded protein is CASSVTSGTPYEQYF.

The gene calls are TRBV7-9 and TRBJ1-1, with TRBD1 identical over 7 bases. The junction had 8 bases not matched to a gene; V was cut back by 5 bases and J by 5 bases. The V gene's germline CDR1 is SEHNR and CDR2 FQNEAQ (reference sequence). The CDR3 runs 14 residues. CDR3 amino acids: CASSQQGMGTEAFF. In DNA, the CDR3 is TGTGCCAGCAGCCAACAGGGGATGGGGACTGAAGCTTTCTTT.

The rearrangement links TRBV11-2 to TRBJ2-3; unclear D gene. The CDR3 runs to 16 residues. CDR1 and CDR2 (germline): SGHAT, FQNNGV. V lost 2 bases, J lost 0 bases, and 12 bases lay in between. CDR3 protein: CASSLLARSSTDTQYF. In nucleotides, the CDR3 is TGTGCCAGCAGCTTATTGGCGAGGTCTAGCACAGATACGCAGTATTTT.

This clone came up a few times. The chain combines TRBV10-1 with TRBJ2-7, with D hard to call. CDR1 and CDR2 from the germline V gene are WNHNN and SYGVQD (reference sequence). Between the trimmed V and J ends, which lost 3 bases and 0 bases, there was a span of 6 bases. CDR3 size: 13 residues. The CDR3, as DNA: TGCGCCAGCAGTGATACCGGCTCCTACGAGCAGTACTTC. This sequence encodes CASSDTGSYEQYF.

Only a few counts were recorded for this clone. The V call is TRBV7-9, the J call TRBJ1-2; 7 bases map to TRBD1. The CDR3 sequence is 14 residues long. Germline lookup yields CDR1 SEHNR and CDR2 FQNEAQ (reference sequence). V lost 5 bases to trimming and J lost 7 bases; unmatched junction nucleotides: 10. CDR3 in amino acids: CASSLTTGSGGYTF. The DNA of the CDR3 is TGTGCCAGCAGCCTTACGACAGGGTCGGGTGGCTACACCTTC.

The chain is built from TRBV25-1 and TRBJ1-4; maybe TRBD1 (6 bases). Per the germline V gene, CDR1 is MGHDK and CDR2 is SYGVNS. This CDR3 is built from 13 residues. Trimming stripped 6 bases from V and 8 bases from J, with 13 bases between. CDR3 region: CASSNREGEKLFF. The CDR3 DNA is TGTGCCAGCAGCAACAGGGAGGGGGAAAAACTGTTTTTT.

V usage is TRBV10-3 and J usage is TRBJ2-3; D gene unclear. The CDR3 sequence is 12 residues long. Germline V lookup: CDR1 ENHRY, CDR2 SYGVKD. Trimming stripped 3 bases from V and 2 bases from J, with 3 bases between. CDR3 amino acids: CAISDFTDTQYF. The CDR3 bases are TGTGCCATCAGTGACTTCACAGATACGCAGTATTTT.

This clone was seen just once. J is TRBJ2-1 and V is TRBV4-1; TRBD1 agrees at 10 bases. The CDR3 extends over 19 amino acids. Germline CDR1 and CDR2: MGHRA and YSYEKL. V was clipped by 1 base and J by 0 bases; unmatched bases: 9. The CDR3 protein is CASSQGGQGPDSSYNEQFF. The CDR3 DNA reads TGCGCCAGCAGCCAAGGGGGACAGGGGCCTGATAGCTCCTACAATGAGCAGTTCTTC.

This clone was seen a single time. The J gene is TRBJ2-3, the V gene TRBV9; 9 nucleotides agree with TRBD2. The CDR3 has 16 residues. Germline values: CDR1 SGDLS, CDR2 YYNGEE. The V and J ends lost 1 base and 0 bases, in that order; junction bases with no gene match: 3. The CDR3 sequence is CASSVLAGLSTDTQYF. CDR3 in DNA: TGTGCCAGCAGCGTACTAGCGGGACTTAGCACAGATACGCAGTATTTT.